This T cell receptor beta chain was documented in a study of CD8+CD57+ T cells in acquired aplastic anemia. Study-wide context: Quantities of DNA derived from sorted CD4+ and CD8+ cells averaged around 3 ug.

Profiling that covered TCR beta VDJ and CDR3 relied on genomic DNA as its template. A single record per CDR3 protein comes from TCRdb applying MiXCR to the reads. This sample has 200,000 to 300,000 distinct CDR3 sequences, with around 82% found just once. This clonotype was detected once. This CDR3 is missing its conserved last phenylalanine or tryptophan, likely due to a read error. The limits of the CDR3 on the DNA are not certain, so only TCRdb's listed CDR3 is given. The CDR3 contains 13 residues when both ends are counted. CDR1 is SGHVS, CDR2 FQNEAQ, per germline. It was patients with CD8+CD57+ cell expansion by flow cytometry who were chosen for sequencing. Prior therapy had not been administered to any patient at the time of blood sampling.

The V gene is TRBV7-8, the J gene TRBJ1-2; TRBD1 is the table's D call and was not checked against the DNA. The sample consisted of sorted CD4+, CD8+, or CD8+CD57+ T cells (not recorded which) from PBMCs. The sequence derives from a human donor with aplastic anemia. CDR3 loop: CASSFRPDGTYPS.